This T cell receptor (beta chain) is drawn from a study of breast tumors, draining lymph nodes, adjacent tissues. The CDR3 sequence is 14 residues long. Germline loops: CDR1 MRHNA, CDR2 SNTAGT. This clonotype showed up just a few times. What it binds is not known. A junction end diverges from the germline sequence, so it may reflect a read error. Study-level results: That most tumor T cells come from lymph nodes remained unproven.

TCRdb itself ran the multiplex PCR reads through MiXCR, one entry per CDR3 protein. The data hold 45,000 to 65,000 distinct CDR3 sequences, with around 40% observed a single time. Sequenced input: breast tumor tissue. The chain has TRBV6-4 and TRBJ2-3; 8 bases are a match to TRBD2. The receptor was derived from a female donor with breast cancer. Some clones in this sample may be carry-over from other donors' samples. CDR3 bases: TGCGCCAGCAGTCTGGCGGGAGGTGTGGATACGCAGTATTTT. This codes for CASSLAGGVDTQYF.